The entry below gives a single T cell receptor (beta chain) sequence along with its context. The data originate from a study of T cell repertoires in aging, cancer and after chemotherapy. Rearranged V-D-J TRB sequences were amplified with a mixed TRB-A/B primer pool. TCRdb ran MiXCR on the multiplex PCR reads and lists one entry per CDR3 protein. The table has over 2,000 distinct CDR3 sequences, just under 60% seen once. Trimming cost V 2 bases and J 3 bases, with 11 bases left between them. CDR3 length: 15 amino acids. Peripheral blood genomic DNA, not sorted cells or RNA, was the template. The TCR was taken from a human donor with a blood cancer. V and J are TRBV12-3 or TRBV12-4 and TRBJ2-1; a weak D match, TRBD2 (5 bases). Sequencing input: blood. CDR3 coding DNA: TGTGCCAGCAGTTTAATAGGGAGAAGCTACAATGAGCAGTTCTTC. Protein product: CASSLIGRSYNEQFF.